Given below is one TCR beta chain in context. Treatment: randomized to nivolumab then ipilimumab (arm A) or the reverse (arm B). This sample stems from a study of sequential checkpoint blockade in melanoma. Turning to the study itself: Each arm's sequence ended with maintenance nivolumab.

Assay: immunoSEQ multiplex PCR; the TCRdb copy retains only in-frame clones and omits some. The sample holds around 8,300 clones, about 65% seen once. The TCR sequence derives from a human patient with melanoma. Some clones in this sample may be carry-over from other donors' samples. The sequencing here drew on CD8+ T cells sorted from blood (inferred from file names), taken from a patient given nivolumab and ipilimumab in sequence.

In nucleotides, the CDR3 is TGTGCCATCAGTGAGGATGGGACAGGAGGGGGCTACACCTTC. Residues: CAISEDGTGGGYTF. The chain couples TRBV10-3 to TRBJ1-2; the match to TRBD1 covers 8 bases. Germline CDR1 ENHRY, CDR2 SYGVKD. With V trimmed by 2 bases and J by 8 bases, 7 bases remained unmatched. The CDR3 loop spans 14 amino acids.